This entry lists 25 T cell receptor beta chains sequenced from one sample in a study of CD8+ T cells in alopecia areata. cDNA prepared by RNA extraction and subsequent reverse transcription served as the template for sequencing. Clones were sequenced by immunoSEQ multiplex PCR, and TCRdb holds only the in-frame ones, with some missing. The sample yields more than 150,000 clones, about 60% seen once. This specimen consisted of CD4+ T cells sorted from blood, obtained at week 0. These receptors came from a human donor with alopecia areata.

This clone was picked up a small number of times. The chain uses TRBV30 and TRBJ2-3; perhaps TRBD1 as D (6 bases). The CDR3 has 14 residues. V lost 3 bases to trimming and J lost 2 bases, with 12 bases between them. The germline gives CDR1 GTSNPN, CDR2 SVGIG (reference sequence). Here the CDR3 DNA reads TGTGCCTGGAGCCGACAGGCACTCACAGATACGCAGTATTTT. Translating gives CAWSRQALTDTQYF.

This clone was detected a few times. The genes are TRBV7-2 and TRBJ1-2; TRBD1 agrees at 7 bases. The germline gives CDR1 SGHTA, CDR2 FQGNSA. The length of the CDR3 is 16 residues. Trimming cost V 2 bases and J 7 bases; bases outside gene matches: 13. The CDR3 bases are TGTGCCAGCAGCTTATATCCGGACAGGCAGTTTGGTGGCTACACCTTC. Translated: CASSLYPDRQFGGYTF. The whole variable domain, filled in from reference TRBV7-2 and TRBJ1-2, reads GAGVSQSPSNKVTEKGKDVELRCDPISGHTALYWYRQSLGQGLEFLIYFQGNSAPDKSGLPSDRFSAERTGGSVSTLTIQRTQQEDSAVYLCASSLYPDRQFGGYTFGSGTRLTVV.

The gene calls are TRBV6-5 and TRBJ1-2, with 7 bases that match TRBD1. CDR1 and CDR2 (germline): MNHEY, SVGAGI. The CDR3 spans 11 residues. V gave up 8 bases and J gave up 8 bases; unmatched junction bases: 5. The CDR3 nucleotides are TGTGCCAGCGGTCGACAGGGCGGCTACACCTTC. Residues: CASGRQGGYTF.

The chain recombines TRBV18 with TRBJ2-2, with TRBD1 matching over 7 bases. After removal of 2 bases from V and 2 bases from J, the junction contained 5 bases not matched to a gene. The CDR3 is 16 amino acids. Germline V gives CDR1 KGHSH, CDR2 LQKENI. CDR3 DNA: TGTGCCAGCTCACCATCCGGGACAGCAAACACCGGGGAGCTGTTTTTT. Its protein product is CASSPSGTANTGELFF.

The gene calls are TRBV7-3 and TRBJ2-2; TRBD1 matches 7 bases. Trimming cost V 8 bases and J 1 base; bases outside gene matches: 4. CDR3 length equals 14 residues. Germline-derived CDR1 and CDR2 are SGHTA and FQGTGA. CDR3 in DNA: TGTGCCAGCTCGGGACAGATGAACACCGGGGAGCTGTTTTTT. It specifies CASSGQMNTGELFF.

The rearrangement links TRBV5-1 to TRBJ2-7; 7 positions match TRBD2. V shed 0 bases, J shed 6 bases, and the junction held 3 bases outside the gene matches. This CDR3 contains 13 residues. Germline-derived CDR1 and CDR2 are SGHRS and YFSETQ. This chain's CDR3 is CASSLGGGIEQYF. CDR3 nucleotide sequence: TGCGCCAGCAGCTTGGGCGGGGGTATCGAGCAGTACTTC.

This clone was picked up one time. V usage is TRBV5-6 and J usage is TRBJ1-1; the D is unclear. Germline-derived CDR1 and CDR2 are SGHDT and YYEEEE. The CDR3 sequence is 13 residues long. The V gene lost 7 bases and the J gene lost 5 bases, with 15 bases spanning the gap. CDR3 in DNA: TGTGCCAGCTTGGGCGCCGATCAGACTGAAGCTTTCTTT. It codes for CASLGADQTEAFF.

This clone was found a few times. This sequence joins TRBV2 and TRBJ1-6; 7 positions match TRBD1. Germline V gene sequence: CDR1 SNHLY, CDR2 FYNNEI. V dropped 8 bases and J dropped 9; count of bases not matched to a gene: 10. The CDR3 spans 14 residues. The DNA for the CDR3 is TGTGCCAGCGCTACTGACAGGGCAGGTTCACCCCTCCACTTT. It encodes CASATDRAGSPLHF. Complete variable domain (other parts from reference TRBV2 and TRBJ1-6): EPEVTQTPSHQVTQMGQEVILRCVPISNHLYFYWYRQILGQKVEFLVSFYNNEISEKSEIFDDQFSVERPDGSNFTLKIRSTKLEDSAMYFCASATDRAGSPLHFGNGTRLTVT.

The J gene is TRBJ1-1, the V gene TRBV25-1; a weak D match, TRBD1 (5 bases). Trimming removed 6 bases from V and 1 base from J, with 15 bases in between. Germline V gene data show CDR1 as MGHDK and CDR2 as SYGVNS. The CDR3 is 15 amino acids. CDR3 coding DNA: TGTGCCAGCAGCAAATTTGGGGCAAGGAACACTGAAGCTTTCTTT. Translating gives CASSKFGARNTEAFF.

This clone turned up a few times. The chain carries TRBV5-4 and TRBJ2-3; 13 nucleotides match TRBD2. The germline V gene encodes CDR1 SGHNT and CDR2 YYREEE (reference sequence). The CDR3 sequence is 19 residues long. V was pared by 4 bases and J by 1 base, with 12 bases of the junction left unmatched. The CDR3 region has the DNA TGTGCCAGCAGCCCCCGCCCCGAGACTAGCGGGGGGCGCACAGATACGCAGTATTTT. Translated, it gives CASSPRPETSGGRTDTQYF.

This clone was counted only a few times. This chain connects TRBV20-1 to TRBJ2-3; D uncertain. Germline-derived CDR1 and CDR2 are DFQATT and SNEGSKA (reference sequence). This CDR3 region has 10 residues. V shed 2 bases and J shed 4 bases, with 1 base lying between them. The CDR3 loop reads CSARSDTQYF. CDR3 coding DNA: TGCAGTGCTAGATCAGATACGCAGTATTTT.

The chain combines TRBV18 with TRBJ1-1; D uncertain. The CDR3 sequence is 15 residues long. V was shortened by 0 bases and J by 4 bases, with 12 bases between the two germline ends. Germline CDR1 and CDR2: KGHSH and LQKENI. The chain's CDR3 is CASSPPISEATEAFF. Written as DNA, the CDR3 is TGTGCCAGCTCACCACCAATTTCAGAGGCCACTGAAGCTTTCTTT. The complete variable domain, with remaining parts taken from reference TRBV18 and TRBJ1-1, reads NAGVMQNPRHLVRRRGQEARLRCSPMKGHSHVYWYRQLPEEGLKFMVYLQKENIIDESGMPKERFSAEFPKEGPSILRIQQVVRGDSAAYFCASSPPISEATEAFFGQGTRLTVV.

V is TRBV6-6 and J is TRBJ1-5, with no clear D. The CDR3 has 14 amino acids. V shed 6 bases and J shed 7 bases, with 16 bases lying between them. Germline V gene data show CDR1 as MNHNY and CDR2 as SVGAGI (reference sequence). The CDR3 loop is CASSPRGGGQPQHF. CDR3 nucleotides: TGTGCCAGCAGCCCCAGAGGAGGTGGGCAGCCCCAGCATTTT.

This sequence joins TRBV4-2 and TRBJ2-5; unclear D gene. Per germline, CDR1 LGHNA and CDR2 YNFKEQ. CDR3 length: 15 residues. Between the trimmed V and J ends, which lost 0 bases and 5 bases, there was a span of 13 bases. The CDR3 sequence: CASSQDMARQETQYF. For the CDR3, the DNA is TGTGCCAGCAGCCAAGATATGGCCCGGCAGGAGACCCAGTACTTC.

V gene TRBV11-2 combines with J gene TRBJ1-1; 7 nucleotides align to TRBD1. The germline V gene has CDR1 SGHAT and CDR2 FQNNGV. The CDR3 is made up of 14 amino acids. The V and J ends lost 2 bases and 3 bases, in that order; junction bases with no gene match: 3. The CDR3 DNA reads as TGTGCCAGCAGCTTACAGGGGGAGGACACTGAAGCTTTCTTT. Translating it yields CASSLQGEDTEAFF.

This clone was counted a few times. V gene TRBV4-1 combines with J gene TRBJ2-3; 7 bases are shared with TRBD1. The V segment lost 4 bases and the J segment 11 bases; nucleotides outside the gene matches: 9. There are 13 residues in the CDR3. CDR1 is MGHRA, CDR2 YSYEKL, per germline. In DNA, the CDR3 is TGCGCCAGCAGCCTCGGCGACAGGGTGAGGCAGTATTTT. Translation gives CASSLGDRVRQYF.

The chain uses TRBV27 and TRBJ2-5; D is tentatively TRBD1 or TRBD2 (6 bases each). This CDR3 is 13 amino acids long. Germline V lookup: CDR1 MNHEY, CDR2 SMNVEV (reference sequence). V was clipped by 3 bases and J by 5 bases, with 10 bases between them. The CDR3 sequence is CASSLGGRETQYF. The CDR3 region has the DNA TGTGCCAGCAGTTTGGGGGGCCGGGAGACCCAGTACTTC.

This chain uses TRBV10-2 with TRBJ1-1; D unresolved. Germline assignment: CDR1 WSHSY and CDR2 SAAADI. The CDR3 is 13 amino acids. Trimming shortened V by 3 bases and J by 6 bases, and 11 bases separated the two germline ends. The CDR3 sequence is CASSERGSAEAFF. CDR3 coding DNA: TGCGCCAGCAGTGAACGGGGTAGCGCTGAAGCTTTCTTT.

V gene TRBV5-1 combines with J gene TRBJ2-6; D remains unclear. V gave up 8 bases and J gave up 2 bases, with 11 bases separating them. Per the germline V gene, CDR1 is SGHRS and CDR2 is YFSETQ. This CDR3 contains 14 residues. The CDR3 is CASRYIPGANVLTF. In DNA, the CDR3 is TGCGCCAGTAGGTATATCCCTGGGGCCAACGTCCTGACTTTC. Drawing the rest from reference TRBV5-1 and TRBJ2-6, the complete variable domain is KAGVTQTPRYLIKTRGQQVTLSCSPISGHRSVSWYQQTPGQGLQFLFEYFSETQRNKGNFPGRFSGRQFSNSRSEMNVSTLELGDSALYLCASRYIPGANVLTFGAGSRLTVL.

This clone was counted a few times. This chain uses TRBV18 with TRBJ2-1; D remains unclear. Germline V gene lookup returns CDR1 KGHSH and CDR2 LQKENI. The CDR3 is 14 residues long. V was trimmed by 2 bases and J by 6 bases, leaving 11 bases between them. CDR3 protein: CASSPKGRGNEQFF. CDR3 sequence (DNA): TGTGCCAGCTCACCAAAGGGTAGAGGCAATGAGCAGTTCTTC.

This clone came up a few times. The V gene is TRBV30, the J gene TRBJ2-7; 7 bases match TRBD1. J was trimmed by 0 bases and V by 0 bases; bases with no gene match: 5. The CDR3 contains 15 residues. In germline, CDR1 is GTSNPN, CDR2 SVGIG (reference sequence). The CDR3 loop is CAWSVLWTGSYEQYF. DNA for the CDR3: TGTGCCTGGAGTGTACTCTGGACAGGCTCCTACGAGCAGTACTTC.

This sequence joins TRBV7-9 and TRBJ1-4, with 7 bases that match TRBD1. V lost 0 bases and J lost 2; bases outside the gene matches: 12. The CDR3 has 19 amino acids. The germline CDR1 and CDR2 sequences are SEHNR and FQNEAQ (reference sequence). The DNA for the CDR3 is TGTGCCAGCAGCTTAGCGCCTCTAAGGGGGCTGTCGACTAATGAAAAACTGTTTTTT. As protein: CASSLAPLRGLSTNEKLFF.

The CDR3 DNA reads TGTGCCAGCAGTGAATTCGGGGGCTACTCCAATTCACCCCTCCACTTT. The encoded protein is CASSEFGGYSNSPLHF. The chain joins TRBV25-1 to TRBJ1-6; D perhaps matches TRBD1 (6 bases). Trimming took off 1 base at V and 7 bases at J, with 14 bases between the two ends. Germline CDR1 reads MGHDK; CDR2 reads SYGVNS. CDR3 size: 16 residues.

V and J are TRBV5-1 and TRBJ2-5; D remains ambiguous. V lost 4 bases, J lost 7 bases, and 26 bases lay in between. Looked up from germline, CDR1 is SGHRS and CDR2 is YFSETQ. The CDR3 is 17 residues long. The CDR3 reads CASSTPPGIRADLTQYF. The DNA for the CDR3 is TGCGCCAGCAGCACACCCCCTGGGATCCGGGCGGATTTGACCCAGTACTTC.

As DNA, the CDR3 is TGTGCCAGCAGGGAGTACACTGAAGCTTTCTTT. This gives the protein CASREYTEAFF. The rearrangement links TRBV2 to TRBJ1-1; D unresolved. CDR1 and CDR2 (germline): SNHLY, FYNNEI. Trimming took off 6 bases at V and 3 bases at J, with 5 bases between the two ends. This CDR3 contains 11 residues.